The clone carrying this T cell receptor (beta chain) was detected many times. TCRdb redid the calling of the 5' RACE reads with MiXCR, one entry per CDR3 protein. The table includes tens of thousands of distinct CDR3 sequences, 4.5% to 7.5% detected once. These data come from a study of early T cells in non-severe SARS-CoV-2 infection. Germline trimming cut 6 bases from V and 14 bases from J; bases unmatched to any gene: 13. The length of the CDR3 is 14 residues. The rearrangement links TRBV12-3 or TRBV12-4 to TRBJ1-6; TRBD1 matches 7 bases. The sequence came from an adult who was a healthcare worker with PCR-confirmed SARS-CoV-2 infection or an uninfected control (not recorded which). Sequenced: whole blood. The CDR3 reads CASRKQGRVGSLHF. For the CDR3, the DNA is TGTGCCAGCAGAAAACAGGGGCGGGTAGGGTCCCTCCACTTT.